These T cell receptor beta chains were read from a single sample in a study of blood T cell repertoires in COVID-19. Only in-frame clones appear in the TCRdb table, and some are missing; sequencing was by immunoSEQ multiplex PCR. Of 60,000 to 75,000 clones listed, around 87% are singletons. The specimen was peripheral blood. The receptors come from a man in his 60s with acute or convalescent COVID-19. Both conserved end residues are part of each CDR3. The D gene is left open where the match is weak. Not all rows give a size; the values are once, few, many and, for expanded clones, a class.

v_call: TRBV6-4
j_call: TRBJ2-3
clone_size: -
d_call: TRBD1
cdr3_nt: TGTGCCAGCAGCCGCGGACAGGGCCTTACAGATACGCAGTATTTT
cdr3_aa: CASSRGQGLTDTQYF

v_call: TRBV4-1
j_call: TRBJ1-5
clone_size: -
d_call: -
cdr3_nt: TGCGCCAGCAGCCAAGACGGAGGGATTGGCAATCAGCCCCAGCATTTT
cdr3_aa: CASSQDGGIGNQPQHF

v_call: TRBV2
j_call: TRBJ1-4
clone_size: -
d_call: -
cdr3_nt: TGTGCCAGCAGGGAGCGCAGAAATGAAAAACTGTTTTTT
cdr3_aa: CASRERRNEKLFF

v_call: TRBV2
j_call: TRBJ1-5
clone_size: -
d_call: TRBD1
cdr3_nt: TGTGCCAGCAGTGAAGGGGACAGGGATCAGCCCCAGCATTTT
cdr3_aa: CASSEGDRDQPQHF

v_call: TRBV5-6
j_call: TRBJ1-1
clone_size: few
d_call: TRBD1
cdr3_nt: TGTGCCAGCAGCACCACCGGGGGACAGGCTCACACTGAAGCTTTCTTT
cdr3_aa: CASSTTGGQAHTEAFF

v_call: TRBV6-5
j_call: TRBJ1-2
clone_size: once
d_call: TRBD1
cdr3_nt: TGTGCCAGCAGCTTGACAGGGACTAACTATGGCTACACCTTC
cdr3_aa: CASSLTGTNYGYTF

v_call: TRBV7-9
j_call: TRBJ1-1
clone_size: few
d_call: -
cdr3_nt: TGTGCCAGCAGCTCCCTAACAGGTCCTGAAGCTTTCTTT
cdr3_aa: CASSSLTGPEAFF

v_call: TRBV4-3
j_call: TRBJ2-1
clone_size: -
d_call: TRBD2
cdr3_nt: TGCGCCAGCAGCCAATTCACTAGCGGGGGGCTCTACAATGAGCAGTTCTTC
cdr3_aa: CASSQFTSGGLYNEQFF

v_call: TRBV7-8
j_call: TRBJ1-2
clone_size: -
d_call: TRBD1
cdr3_nt: TGTGCCAGCAGCTTAGCAGGACAGGGCTATGGCTACACCTTC
cdr3_aa: CASSLAGQGYGYTF

v_call: TRBV27
j_call: TRBJ1-5
clone_size: -
d_call: -
cdr3_nt: TGTGCCAGCAGTTTAGATACAGGGAATCAGCCCCAGCATTTT
cdr3_aa: CASSLDTGNQPQHF

v_call: TRBV4-2
j_call: TRBJ1-3
clone_size: -
d_call: -
cdr3_nt: TGTGCCAGCAGCCAAGGGAGCAGTCACTCTGGAAACACCATATATTTT
cdr3_aa: CASSQGSSHSGNTIYF

v_call: TRBV15
j_call: TRBJ2-2
clone_size: once
d_call: TRBD1
cdr3_nt: TGTGCCACCAGCAGAGAGCAGGGGGCGGGCACCGGGGAGCTGTTTTTT
cdr3_aa: CATSREQGAGTGELFF

v_call: TRBV21-1
j_call: TRBJ2-7
clone_size: -
d_call: -
cdr3_nt: TGTGCCAGCAGCAAAGGGGGTAGCGGGCAGACCTACGAGCAGTACTTC
cdr3_aa: CASSKGGSGQTYEQYF

v_call: TRBV15
j_call: TRBJ1-6
clone_size: -
d_call: -
cdr3_nt: TGTGCCACCAGCAGAGACCAATATAATTCACCCCTCCACTTT
cdr3_aa: CATSRDQYNSPLHF

v_call: TRBV6-5
j_call: TRBJ1-2
clone_size: -
d_call: -
cdr3_nt: TGTGCCAGCAACCAGGACTATGGCTACACCTTC
cdr3_aa: CASNQDYGYTF

v_call: TRBV27
j_call: TRBJ1-5
clone_size: -
d_call: -
cdr3_nt: TGTGCCAGCAGCCTAGACGGGGGAGTCGGTCAGCCCCAGCATTTT
cdr3_aa: CASSLDGGVGQPQHF

v_call: TRBV15
j_call: TRBJ2-5
clone_size: -
d_call: -
cdr3_nt: TGTGCCACCAGCACGAGGGGGGGCAGCGAGACCCAGTACTTC
cdr3_aa: CATSTRGGSETQYF

v_call: TRBV9
j_call: TRBJ1-1
clone_size: -
d_call: TRBD1
cdr3_nt: TGTGCCAGCAGCGTCGACAGGGAAGGGGGCCTGCCTGAAGCTTTCTTT
cdr3_aa: CASSVDREGGLPEAFF

v_call: TRBV12-3/TRBV12-4
j_call: TRBJ1-1
clone_size: -
d_call: TRBD1
cdr3_nt: TGTGCCTCCGGGACAGGGGCGAACACTGAAGCTTTCTTT
cdr3_aa: CASGTGANTEAFF

v_call: TRBV7-9
j_call: TRBJ1-6
clone_size: -
d_call: -
cdr3_nt: TGTGCCAGCAGCTTGGGGCAGGTAGATTCACCCCTCCACTTT
cdr3_aa: CASSLGQVDSPLHF

v_call: TRBV30
j_call: TRBJ1-4
clone_size: -
d_call: TRBD1
cdr3_nt: TGTGCCTGGGAGGGGGCAATGGAGAATGAAAAACTGTTTTTT
cdr3_aa: CAWEGAMENEKLFF

v_call: TRBV5-5
j_call: TRBJ2-2
clone_size: -
d_call: -
cdr3_nt: TGTGCCAGCAGCCGGACAGGGAGGGACACCGGGGAGCTGTTTTTT
cdr3_aa: CASSRTGRDTGELFF

v_call: TRBV7-9
j_call: TRBJ1-2
clone_size: -
d_call: -
cdr3_nt: TGTGCCAGCAGACGGGAGGGAGGTCGTGGCTACACCTTC
cdr3_aa: CASRREGGRGYTF

v_call: TRBV28
j_call: TRBJ2-6
clone_size: -
d_call: -
cdr3_nt: TGTGCCAGCTCGGGAGTTCGAACTGGGGCCAACGTCCTGACTTTC
cdr3_aa: CASSGVRTGANVLTF

v_call: TRBV29-1
j_call: TRBJ1-2
clone_size: -
d_call: TRBD1
cdr3_nt: TGCAGCGTTATAATGGGACAGGGGGCGTATGGCTACACCTTC
cdr3_aa: CSVIMGQGAYGYTF

v_call: TRBV19
j_call: TRBJ1-1
clone_size: few
d_call: -
cdr3_nt: TGTGCCAGTAGCTTCCAAATGATCGGGACTGAAGCTTTCTTT
cdr3_aa: CASSFQMIGTEAFF

v_call: TRBV5-8
j_call: TRBJ1-2
clone_size: -
d_call: TRBD1
cdr3_nt: TGTGCCAGCAGTACTCCAGGGGGTTCTCTAGGCTACACCTTC
cdr3_aa: CASSTPGGSLGYTF

v_call: TRBV7-9
j_call: TRBJ1-2
clone_size: -
d_call: TRBD1
cdr3_nt: TGTGCCAGCAGCTTCACAGGGGGAGTCAACTATGGCTACACCTTC
cdr3_aa: CASSFTGGVNYGYTF

v_call: TRBV9
j_call: TRBJ2-7
clone_size: -
d_call: TRBD1
cdr3_nt: TGTGCCAGCAGCGCGATACAGGGGGGAGAGCAGTACTTC
cdr3_aa: CASSAIQGGEQYF

v_call: TRBV6-1
j_call: TRBJ1-4
clone_size: -
d_call: -
cdr3_nt: TGTGCCAGCAGTGAACGACGTCTAGGTGAAAAACTGTTTTTT
cdr3_aa: CASSERRLGEKLFF

v_call: TRBV19
j_call: TRBJ1-5
clone_size: -
d_call: -
cdr3_nt: TGTGCCAGTAGTTCATCCTGGCGGAGGGGCAATCAGCCCCAGCATTTT
cdr3_aa: CASSSSWRRGNQPQHF

v_call: TRBV5-4
j_call: TRBJ2-5
clone_size: once
d_call: TRBD2
cdr3_nt: TGTGCCAGCAGCTTGAGGGTCCTAGCGGGACAAGAGACCCAGTACTTC
cdr3_aa: CASSLRVLAGQETQYF

v_call: TRBV5-5
j_call: TRBJ1-5
clone_size: -
d_call: TRBD1
cdr3_nt: TGTGCCAGCAGCTCAGGGACAGCCAATCAGCCCCAGCATTTT
cdr3_aa: CASSSGTANQPQHF

v_call: TRBV18
j_call: TRBJ1-1
clone_size: few
d_call: -
cdr3_nt: TGTGCCAGCTCACCACGGGGCGCTGAAGCTTTCTTT
cdr3_aa: CASSPRGAEAFF

v_call: TRBV7-2
j_call: TRBJ1-1
clone_size: -
d_call: TRBD1
cdr3_nt: TGTGCCAGCAGCCACCAGGGGGAGGTGGGAACTGAAGCTTTCTTT
cdr3_aa: CASSHQGEVGTEAFF

v_call: TRBV9
j_call: TRBJ1-1
clone_size: -
d_call: TRBD1
cdr3_nt: TGTGCCAGCAGCGCCAGAGGGGGACAGGGCGACACTGAAGCTTTCTTT
cdr3_aa: CASSARGGQGDTEAFF

v_call: TRBV7-9
j_call: TRBJ1-1
clone_size: -
d_call: TRBD1
cdr3_nt: TGTGCCAGCAGCTCCGGGACAGGACCAGCTTTCTTT
cdr3_aa: CASSSGTGPAFF

v_call: TRBV6-1
j_call: TRBJ1-3
clone_size: -
d_call: TRBD1
cdr3_nt: TGTGCCAGCAGTGAGCCAGGGGGCTCTGGAAACACCATATATTTT
cdr3_aa: CASSEPGGSGNTIYF

v_call: TRBV7-2
j_call: TRBJ2-1
clone_size: -
d_call: -
cdr3_nt: TGTGCCAGCAGCTTAGCGAATGGGGGGTACAATGAGCAGTTCTTC
cdr3_aa: CASSLANGGYNEQFF

v_call: TRBV30
j_call: TRBJ1-3
clone_size: -
d_call: TRBD1
cdr3_nt: TGTGCCTGGAGTGTACTGACAGGGTACTCTGGAAACACCATATATTTT
cdr3_aa: CAWSVLTGYSGNTIYF

v_call: TRBV7-2
j_call: TRBJ2-4
clone_size: -
d_call: -
cdr3_nt: TGTGCCAGCAGCTTCGACAGATCCAAAAACATTCAGTACTTC
cdr3_aa: CASSFDRSKNIQYF

v_call: TRBV5-1
j_call: TRBJ2-5
clone_size: -
d_call: TRBD2
cdr3_nt: TGCGCCAGCAGCGCGGGCGGGACTAGCGAAGAGACCCAGTACTTC
cdr3_aa: CASSAGGTSEETQYF

v_call: TRBV19
j_call: TRBJ1-4
clone_size: -
d_call: TRBD1
cdr3_nt: TGTGCCAGTAAGATGCAGGGGGCGGTCAATGAAAAACTGTTTTTT
cdr3_aa: CASKMQGAVNEKLFF

v_call: TRBV12-5
j_call: TRBJ2-5
clone_size: -
d_call: -
cdr3_nt: TGTGCTAGTGGTTTGGGGGGACTCCAAGAGACCCAGTACTTC
cdr3_aa: CASGLGGLQETQYF

v_call: TRBV4-1
j_call: TRBJ2-7
clone_size: -
d_call: TRBD1
cdr3_nt: TGCGCCAGCAGCCACCCCGGGGACAGAGACTACGAGCAGTACTTC
cdr3_aa: CASSHPGDRDYEQYF

v_call: TRBV3-1/TRBV3-2
j_call: TRBJ2-3
clone_size: -
d_call: -
cdr3_nt: TGTGCCAGCAGCCAAGATCAGCTAGCGTCAGATACGCAGTATTTT
cdr3_aa: CASSQDQLASDTQYF

v_call: TRBV2
j_call: TRBJ2-1
clone_size: -
d_call: TRBD1
cdr3_nt: TGTGCCAGCAATAAGGGACAGACCCTCTCCTACAATGAGCAGTTCTTC
cdr3_aa: CASNKGQTLSYNEQFF

v_call: TRBV5-1
j_call: TRBJ1-4
clone_size: -
d_call: -
cdr3_nt: TGCGCCAGCAGCTTTTCAACAGAAACTAATGAAAAACTGTTTTTT
cdr3_aa: CASSFSTETNEKLFF

v_call: TRBV9
j_call: TRBJ2-3
clone_size: -
d_call: -
cdr3_nt: TGTGCCAGCAGCGTAGCGGACCAGGGGTTAGATACGCAGTATTTT
cdr3_aa: CASSVADQGLDTQYF

v_call: TRBV2
j_call: TRBJ2-7
clone_size: -
d_call: -
cdr3_nt: TGTGCCAGCATACCTAATGACTCCTACGAGCAGTACTTC
cdr3_aa: CASIPNDSYEQYF

v_call: TRBV15
j_call: TRBJ1-5
clone_size: -
d_call: -
cdr3_nt: TGTGCCACCAGCAGAGATCCATCGACAGACTTCAATCAGCCCCAGCATTTT
cdr3_aa: CATSRDPSTDFNQPQHF